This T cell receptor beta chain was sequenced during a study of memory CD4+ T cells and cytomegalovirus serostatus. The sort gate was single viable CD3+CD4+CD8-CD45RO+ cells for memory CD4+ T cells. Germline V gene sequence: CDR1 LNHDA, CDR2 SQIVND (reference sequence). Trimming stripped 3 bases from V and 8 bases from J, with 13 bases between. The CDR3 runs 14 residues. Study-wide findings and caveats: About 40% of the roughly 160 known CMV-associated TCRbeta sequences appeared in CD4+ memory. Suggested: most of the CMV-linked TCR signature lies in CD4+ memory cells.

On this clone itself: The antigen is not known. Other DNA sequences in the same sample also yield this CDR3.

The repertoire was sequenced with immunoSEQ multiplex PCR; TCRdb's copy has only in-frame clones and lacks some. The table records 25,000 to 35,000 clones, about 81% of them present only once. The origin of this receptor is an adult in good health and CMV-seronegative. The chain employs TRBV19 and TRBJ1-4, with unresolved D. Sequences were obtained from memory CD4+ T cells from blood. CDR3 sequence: CASSINRAGEKLFF. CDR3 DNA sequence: TGTGCCAGTAGTATCAATAGGGCTGGGGAAAAACTGTTTTTT.